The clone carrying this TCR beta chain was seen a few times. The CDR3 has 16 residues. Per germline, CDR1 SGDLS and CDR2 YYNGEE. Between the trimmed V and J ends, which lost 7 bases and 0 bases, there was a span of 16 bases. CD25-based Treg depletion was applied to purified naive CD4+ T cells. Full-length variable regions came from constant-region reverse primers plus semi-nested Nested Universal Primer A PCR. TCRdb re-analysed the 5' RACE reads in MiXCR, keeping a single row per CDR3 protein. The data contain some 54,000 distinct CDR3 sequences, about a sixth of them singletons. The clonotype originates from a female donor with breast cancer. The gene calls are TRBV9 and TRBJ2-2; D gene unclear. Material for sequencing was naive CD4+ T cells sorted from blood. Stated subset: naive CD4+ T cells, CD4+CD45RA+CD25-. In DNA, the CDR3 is TGTGCCAGCTCCCGATCAAGCGAACCGAACACCGGGGAGCTGTTTTTT. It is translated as CASSRSSEPNTGELFF.